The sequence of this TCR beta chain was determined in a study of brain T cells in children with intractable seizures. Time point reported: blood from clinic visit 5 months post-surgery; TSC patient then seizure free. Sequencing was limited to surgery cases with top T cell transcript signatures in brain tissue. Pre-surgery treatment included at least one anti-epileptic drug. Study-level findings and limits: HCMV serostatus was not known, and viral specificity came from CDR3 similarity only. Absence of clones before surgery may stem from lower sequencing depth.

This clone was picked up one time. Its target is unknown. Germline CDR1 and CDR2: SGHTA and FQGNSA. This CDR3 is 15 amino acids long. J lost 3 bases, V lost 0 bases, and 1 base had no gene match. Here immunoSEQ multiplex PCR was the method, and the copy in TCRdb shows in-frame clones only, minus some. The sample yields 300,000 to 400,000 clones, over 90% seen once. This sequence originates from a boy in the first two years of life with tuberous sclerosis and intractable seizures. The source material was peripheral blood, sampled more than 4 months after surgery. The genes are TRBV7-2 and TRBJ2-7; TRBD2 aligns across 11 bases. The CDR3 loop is CASSLAGTSGYEQYF. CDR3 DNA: TGTGCCAGCAGCTTAGCGGGGACTAGCGGCTACGAGCAGTACTTC.